This TCR beta chain was retrieved from a study of blood T cell repertoires in COVID-19. Turning to the study itself: T cells, B-cell-depleted T cells, or PBMCs provided the cDNA or gDNA that served as material.

In the authors' workflow: Estimation of nucleated cell counts relied on the amplification of reference gene primers. Only in-frame clones appear in the TCRdb table, and some are missing; sequencing was by immunoSEQ multiplex PCR. V, J and clone size are those of that table, while D and trimming were read from the DNA. Of approximately 91,000 clones in the sample, over 75% were seen once. The V and J ends lost 8 bases and 7 bases, in that order; junction bases with no gene match: 3. Germline V lookup: CDR1 MNHEY, CDR2 SVGAGI. This CDR3 is 14 amino acids long. Sequencing used peripheral blood. The origin of this receptor is a man aged 65 to 85 with acute or convalescent COVID-19. The chain carries TRBV6-5 and TRBJ2-1; TRBD2 matches 15 bases. CDR3 DNA sequence: TGTGCCAGCGGAGGGACTAGCGGGAGGAATGAGCAGTTCTTC. This gives the protein CASGGTSGRNEQFF.